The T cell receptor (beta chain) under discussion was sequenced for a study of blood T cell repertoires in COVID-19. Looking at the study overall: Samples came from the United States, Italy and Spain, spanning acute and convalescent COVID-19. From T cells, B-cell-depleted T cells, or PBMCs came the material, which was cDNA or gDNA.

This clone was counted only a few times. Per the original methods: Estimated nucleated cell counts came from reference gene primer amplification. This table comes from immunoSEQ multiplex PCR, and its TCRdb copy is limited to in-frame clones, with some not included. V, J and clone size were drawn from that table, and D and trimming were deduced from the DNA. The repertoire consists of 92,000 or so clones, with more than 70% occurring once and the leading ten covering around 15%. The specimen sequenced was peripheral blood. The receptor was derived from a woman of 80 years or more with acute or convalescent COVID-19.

This chain's CDR3 is CASSQDWGDGGSPLHF. CDR3 DNA: TGCGCCAGCAGCCAAGACTGGGGGGATGGGGGATCACCCCTCCACTTT. The rearrangement links TRBV4-3 to TRBJ1-6; TRBD1 might be the D (5 bases). Germline V gives CDR1 LGHNA, CDR2 YSLEER. The length of the CDR3 is 16 residues. V was clipped by 0 bases and J by 10 bases, with 16 bases between them.